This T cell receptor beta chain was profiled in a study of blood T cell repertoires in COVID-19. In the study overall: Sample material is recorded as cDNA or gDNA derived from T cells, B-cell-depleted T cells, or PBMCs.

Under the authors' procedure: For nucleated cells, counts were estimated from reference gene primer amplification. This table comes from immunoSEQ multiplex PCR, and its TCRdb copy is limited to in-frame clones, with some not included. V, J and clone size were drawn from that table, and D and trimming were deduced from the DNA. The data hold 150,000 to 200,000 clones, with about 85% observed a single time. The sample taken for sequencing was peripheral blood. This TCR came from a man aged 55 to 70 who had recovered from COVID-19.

The CDR3 nucleotides read TGTGCCAGCAGTTTACTTGATGAGCAGTTCTTC. As protein: CASSLLDEQFF. The rearrangement uses TRBV27 and TRBJ2-1, with unresolved D. This CDR3 has 11 amino acids. CDR1 and CDR2 from the germline V gene are MNHEY and SMNVEV (reference sequence). With 2 bases removed from V and 8 bases from J, the gap between germline ends came to 4 bases.